This TCR beta chain is from a study of T cells after yellow fever vaccination. The CDR3 runs to 16 residues. Germline V gene lookup returns CDR1 LGHDT and CDR2 YNNKEL (reference sequence). Trimming pared 0 bases from V and 9 bases from J, leaving 18 bases between. A few counts support this clonotype. No antigen is known for it. Findings and caveats of the study: The appearance of a small share of clonotypes in both CD4 and CD8 compartments was observed. Boosting was followed by the reappearance of most primary-vaccination clones (roughly 95% CD4, about 90% CD8).

TCRdb re-called the 5' RACE reads with MiXCR, one entry per CDR3 protein. Of around 550,000 distinct CDR3 sequences listed, 15% to 20% are singletons. Sequencing used PBMCs, obtained 15 days after the yellow fever booster vaccination. The chain combines TRBV3-1 with TRBJ2-1; TRBD2 might be the D (5 bases). The TCR originated in a young man who received the YFV17D yellow fever vaccine. CDR3 DNA sequence: TGTGCCAGCAGCCAAGATGGTCAGGACTCACGGAGTGAGCAGTTCTTC. Residues: CASSQDGQDSRSEQFF.